The present T cell receptor beta chain was sequenced within a study of OX40 agonist ivuxolimab in advanced cancers. Clones were sequenced by immunoSEQ multiplex PCR, and TCRdb holds only the in-frame ones, with some missing. The sample yields about 86,000 clones, about 89% seen once. Trimming left V 3 bases short and J 5 bases short, with 28 bases between. Germline CDR1 and CDR2: MGHRA and YSYEKL. The CDR3 is 19 residues long. Specimen: CD4+ or CD8+ T cells sorted from blood, collected in a trial of the OX40 agonist ivuxolimab. J is TRBJ1-1 and V is TRBV4-1, with D possibly TRBD1 on 6 matching bases. The receptor's source is an adult with an advanced solid tumor such as melanoma, head and neck, liver or kidney cancer. In nucleotides, the CDR3 is TGCGCCAGCAGCCATGACTCCCGTTGGGGGCGAGCGGATAGGACTGAAGCTTTCTTT. Translation gives CASSHDSRWGRADRTEAFF.